These 32 T cell receptor beta chains came from one sample sequenced in a study of T cells in Graves' hyperthyroidism and ophthalmopathy. TCR beta CDR3 regions were amplified from RNA. The HTBI set primed first-round TCR CDR3 RT-PCR. TCRdb re-called the multiplex PCR reads through MiXCR, storing one row per CDR3 protein. The data contain approximately 600,000 distinct CDR3 sequences, about 15% of them singletons. The sequencing sample was made of blood. The origin of the receptors is a woman between 35 and 50 years old with Graves' ophthalmopathy.

This clonotype has just a few counts. The rearrangement joins TRBV5-1 to TRBJ1-2, with D perhaps matching TRBD1 (5 bases). This CDR3 comprises 14 residues. V was cut by 4 bases and J by 11 bases, with 21 bases left in between. Germline CDR1 SGHRS, CDR2 YFSETQ. CDR3 loop: CASSVGLREREYTF. DNA for the CDR3: TGCGCCAGCAGCGTTGGCCTCAGGGAGAGAGAGTACACCTTC.

This clonotype was detected ten times or more. This chain uses TRBV4-2 with TRBJ1-1; no clear D gene. This CDR3 has 13 amino acids. Germline V gene sequence: CDR1 LGHNA, CDR2 YNFKEQ. V was pared by 6 bases and J by 4 bases, with 12 bases between. CDR3 region: CASRWAGATEAFF. DNA for the CDR3: TGTGCCAGCAGGTGGGCAGGAGCCACTGAAGCTTTCTTT.

This clonotype was counted many times. The chain joins TRBV6-5 to TRBJ1-6, with D unresolved. Trimming removed 2 bases at V and 7 bases at J, with 12 bases between. The CDR3 sequence is 15 residues long. Germline values: CDR1 MNHEY, CDR2 SVGAGI. The CDR3 bases are TGTGCCAGCAGTTACGCGAGGGAGTTAAATTCACCCCTCCACTTT. It specifies CASSYARELNSPLHF.

CDR3 protein: CSVGTGGAGYGYTF. The DNA for the CDR3 is TGCAGCGTTGGGACAGGGGGCGCGGGCTATGGCTACACCTTC. The chain recombines TRBV29-1 with TRBJ1-2; 11 nucleotides agree with TRBD1. This CDR3 spans 14 amino acids. V gave up 4 bases and J gave up 4 bases; unmatched junction bases: 5. Germline CDR1 is SQVTM and CDR2 is ANQGSEA.

This clonotype has just a few counts. This chain links TRBV7-3 with TRBJ2-4; TRBD2 might be the D (6 bases). The CDR3 is made up of 15 amino acids. Germline CDR1 reads SGHTA; CDR2 reads FQGTGA. The V end lost 5 bases, the J end lost 7 bases, and 18 bases lay between the germline ends. The CDR3 sequence is CASSALSGDGNIQYF. CDR3 nucleotides: TGTGCCAGCAGCGCTCTGTCGGGGGACGGCAACATTCAGTACTTC.

This clonotype was recorded at least ten times. The rearrangement uses TRBV28 and TRBJ2-3, with D perhaps assigned TRBD1 or TRBD2 (5 bases each). This CDR3 contains 15 residues. V lost 4 bases, J lost 0 bases, and 11 bases lay in between. The germline gives CDR1 MDHEN, CDR2 SYDVKM. DNA of the CDR3: TGTGCCAGCAGTTGGGGCGGGTCGAGCACAGATACGCAGTATTTT. Its translation: CASSWGGSSTDTQYF.

The chain is built from TRBV20-1 and TRBJ2-5; D not certain. From germline, CDR1 is DFQATT and CDR2 SNEGSKA (reference sequence). V shed 3 bases and J shed 2 bases, with 13 bases lying between them. The CDR3 has 14 residues. The CDR3 DNA sequence: TGCAGTGCTAGTATAGTCACTCTTCAAGAGACCCAGTACTTC. Translating gives CSASIVTLQETQYF.

The chain's CDR3 is CASTKRGVQPQHF. The CDR3 nucleotides are TGTGCCAGCACCAAAAGGGGGGTTCAGCCCCAGCATTTT. V gene TRBV28 combines with J gene TRBJ1-5, with a tentative D call TRBD1 (6 bases). Germline assignment: CDR1 MDHEN and CDR2 SYDVKM. This CDR3 is 13 amino acids long. V lost 7 bases and J 6 bases, leaving 13 bases between the germline ends.

This clonotype was observed many times. The V call is TRBV5-1, the J call TRBJ1-2; TRBD1 matches at 7 bases. Germline V lookup: CDR1 SGHRS, CDR2 YFSETQ. CDR3 length: 13 amino acids. V trimming: 4 bases; J trimming: 6 bases; junction bases outside the gene matches: 6. The chain's CDR3 is CASSPDRVDGYTF. The DNA for the CDR3 is TGCGCCAGCAGCCCCGACAGGGTTGATGGCTACACCTTC.

This clonotype was counted a few times. V gene TRBV13 combines with J gene TRBJ1-1; a weak D match, TRBD1 (6 bases). The CDR3 sequence is 16 residues long. Germline CDR1 is PRHDT and CDR2 is FYEKMQ (reference sequence). Trimming took 5 bases from V and 2 from J, leaving 18 bases between them. The CDR3 nucleotides are TGTGCCAGCAGCCCCCTACAGGGATACTCAAACACTGAAGCTTTCTTT. As protein: CASSPLQGYSNTEAFF.

This clonotype came up many times. This chain links TRBV6-2 or TRBV6-3 with TRBJ1-1; no clear D gene. Germline CDR1 MNHEY, CDR2 SVGEGT. Trimming took 5 bases from V and 9 from J, leaving 13 bases between them. This CDR3 has 12 residues. The CDR3 reads CASSRPLGKAFF. CDR3 bases: TGTGCCAGCAGTCGTCCTTTGGGGAAAGCTTTCTTT.

This clonotype has ten or more counts. One base away lies a much larger clone, so this may be a sequencing read error. Because it lacks the conserved phenylalanine or tryptophan at the end, this CDR3 is likely a read error. The J gene is TRBJ2-5, the V gene TRBV6-1; D is ambiguous. Germline loops: CDR1 MNHNS, CDR2 SASEGT. There are 14 residues in the CDR3. Trimming stripped 5 bases from V and 0 bases from J, with 10 bases between. The CDR3 is CASSHDGYQETQYL. CDR3 coding DNA: TGTGCCAGCAGTCATGACGGTTACCAAGAGACCCAGTACCTC.

The V gene is TRBV28, the J gene TRBJ2-7, with TRBD1 identical over 11 bases. CDR3 length: 15 amino acids. Germline-derived CDR1 and CDR2 are MDHEN and SYDVKM. With V trimmed by 5 bases and J by 2 bases, 5 bases remained unmatched. The CDR3 loop is CASSIQGQGAYEQYF. For the CDR3, the DNA is TGTGCCAGCAGTATTCAGGGACAGGGGGCCTACGAGCAGTACTTC.

This clonotype appeared many times. The rearrangement joins TRBV15 to TRBJ1-1; D unclear. The V and J ends lost 1 base and 7 bases respectively, with 10 bases between them. The CDR3 contains 13 residues. Germline V CDR1 and CDR2: LNHNV, YYDKDF (reference sequence). CDR3 sequence (DNA): TGTGCCACCAGCAGAGTCGAGCAGAATGAAGCTTTCTTT. It is translated as CATSRVEQNEAFF. The variable domain in full, with the rest retrieved from reference TRBV15 and TRBJ1-1, is DAMVIQNPRYQVTQFGKPVTLSCSQTLNHNVMYWYQQKSSQAPKLLFHYYDKDFNNEADTPDNFQSRRPNTSFCFLDIRSPGLGDTAMYLCATSRVEQNEAFFGQGTRLTVV.

This sequence joins TRBV5-1 and TRBJ2-7; 9 bases fit TRBD2. The ends lost 6 bases at V and 3 bases at J; junction bases unmatched: 10. CDR1 and CDR2 (germline): SGHRS, YFSETQ. The CDR3 covers 15 residues. The CDR3 DNA reads as TGCGCCAGCACCCCGGGTAGCGGGAGTCTCTACGAGCAGTACTTC. It encodes CASTPGSGSLYEQYF.

This clonotype occurred many times. This chain joins TRBV15 and TRBJ1-5; D may be TRBD1 (6 bases). Germline-derived CDR1 and CDR2 are LNHNV and YYDKDF (reference sequence). The CDR3 runs 15 residues. V was clipped by 4 bases and J by 9 bases, with 19 bases between them. This CDR3 is CATSNTTGFPRPQHF. The CDR3 bases are TGTGCCACCAGCAACACTACAGGGTTTCCGCGGCCCCAGCATTTT.

The genes are TRBV6-4 and TRBJ2-2; 8 nucleotides agree with TRBD2. The CDR3 runs to 16 residues. Germline V gives CDR1 MRHNA, CDR2 SNTAGT. J gave up 1 base and V 11 bases, and 12 bases lay outside the gene matches. In DNA form, the CDR3 reads TGTGCCGGGGGGCCGGCTAGCGGGTTGAACACCGGGGAGCTGTTTTTT. It yields the protein CAGGPASGLNTGELFF.

This clonotype was picked up many times. The chain is built from TRBV7-8 and TRBJ1-1, with a tentative D call TRBD1 (5 bases). Germline V CDR1 and CDR2: SGHVS, FQNEAQ. The CDR3 covers 18 residues. The V gene lost 2 bases and the J gene lost 1 base, with 20 bases spanning the gap. The CDR3 sequence is CASSLRTSIGTSNTEAFF. The CDR3 DNA follows: TGTGCCAGCAGCTTACGAACCAGCATCGGGACGTCGAACACTGAAGCTTTCTTT. The whole variable domain, filled in from reference TRBV7-8 and TRBJ1-1, reads GAGVSQSPRYKVAKRGQDVALRCDPISGHVSLFWYQQALGQGPEFLTYFQNEAQLDKSGLPSDRFFAERPEGSVSTLKIQRTQQEDSAVYLCASSLRTSIGTSNTEAFFGQGTRLTVV.

V is TRBV7-9 and J is TRBJ2-7, with 7 positions matching TRBD1. J was trimmed by 5 bases and V by 5 bases; bases with no gene match: 6. The germline V gene encodes CDR1 SEHNR and CDR2 FQNEAQ (reference sequence). This CDR3 region has 13 residues. The chain's CDR3 is CASSLTGRNEQYF. In DNA, the CDR3 is TGTGCCAGCAGCCTGACAGGGCGGAACGAGCAGTACTTC.

This clonotype was detected many times. This chain connects TRBV29-1 to TRBJ2-5; 9 bases agree with TRBD1. This CDR3 spans 14 amino acids. The V and J ends lost 6 bases and 7 bases, in that order; junction bases with no gene match: 12. Looked up from germline, CDR1 is SQVTM and CDR2 is ANQGSEA. CDR3: CSVDRGGIGRTQYF. The CDR3, as DNA: TGCAGCGTGGACAGGGGAGGGATCGGGCGGACCCAGTACTTC.

This clonotype was observed a few times. The chain combines TRBV2 with TRBJ2-5; D call uncertain. The CDR3 loop spans 12 amino acids. CDR1 is SNHLY and CDR2 is FYNNEI in the germline V gene. The V gene lost 10 bases and the J gene lost 2 bases, with 11 bases spanning the gap. The CDR3 nucleotides read TGTGCCACCAGGAGCCGGCAAGAGACCCAGTACTTC. Its translation: CATRSRQETQYF.

This clonotype came up many times. This chain connects TRBV29-1 to TRBJ1-1; 7 bases match TRBD1. V was clipped by 8 bases and J by 5 bases; unmatched bases: 8. CDR1 is SQVTM and CDR2 is ANQGSEA in the germline V gene. There are 12 residues in the CDR3. This chain's CDR3 is CSLPDRVTEAFF. The CDR3, as DNA: TGCAGCTTACCCGACAGGGTAACTGAAGCTTTCTTT.

There are many counts of this clonotype. V is TRBV2 and J is TRBJ2-7, with 10 bases lining up with TRBD2. The junction had 12 bases not matched to a gene; V was cut back by 1 base and J by 3 bases. The germline V gene encodes CDR1 SNHLY and CDR2 FYNNEI. The CDR3 contains 18 residues. In DNA form, the CDR3 reads TGTGCCAGCAGTGAAGGTATTAGCGGGAGGACCAGGGGCTACGAGCAGTACTTC. Protein: CASSEGISGRTRGYEQYF.

A few counts support this clonotype. The rearrangement uses TRBV5-1 and TRBJ1-3; maybe TRBD1 (5 bases). The germline gives CDR1 SGHRS, CDR2 YFSETQ. The CDR3 contains 15 residues. With 5 bases removed from V and 3 bases from J, the gap between germline ends came to 15 bases. Here the CDR3 DNA reads TGCGCCAGCAGAACGGAGGCAGGGTTTGGAAACACCATATATTTT. This translates into CASRTEAGFGNTIYF.

This clonotype was seen a few times. The gene calls are TRBV11-2 and TRBJ2-2; perhaps TRBD2 as D (6 bases). V lost 0 bases and J lost 0, with 11 bases in between. The CDR3 extends over 17 amino acids. Germline V gene sequence: CDR1 SGHAT, CDR2 FQNNGV. The CDR3 here is CASSLEGGNPNTGELFF. In DNA, the CDR3 is TGTGCCAGCAGCTTAGAGGGGGGAAACCCGAACACCGGGGAGCTGTTTTTT.

Many counts were recorded for this clonotype. This rearrangement joins TRBV12-3 or TRBV12-4 to TRBJ2-2; perhaps TRBD1 as D (5 bases). The CDR3 is made up of 15 amino acids. The ends were cut back, 1 base at V and 1 base at J, with 7 bases in the middle. As DNA, the CDR3 is TGTGCCAGCAGTTTAGGACAGAGGAACACCGGGGAGCTGTTTTTT. Translating gives CASSLGQRNTGELFF.

The sample holds many counts of this clonotype. The J gene is TRBJ1-2, the V gene TRBV20-1, with TRBD1 as a possible D gene (5 bases). Germline CDR1 and CDR2: DFQATT and SNEGSKA (reference sequence). The germline V and J ends were trimmed by 6 bases and 3 bases, with 14 bases remaining between them. The CDR3 length is 13 residues. The CDR3: CSASGLGDYGYTF. In nucleotides, the CDR3 is TGCAGTGCCTCAGGGCTGGGAGACTATGGCTACACCTTC.

This chain connects TRBV28 to TRBJ2-7; the match to TRBD2 covers 10 bases. The trim removed 1 base at V and 4 bases at J, leaving 7 bases unmatched. The CDR3 is made up of 16 amino acids. Germline assignment: CDR1 MDHEN and CDR2 SYDVKM. DNA for the CDR3: TGTGCCAGCAGTTTATCTAGCGGGAGTTTGTTTTACGAGCAGTACTTC. This codes for CASSLSSGSLFYEQYF.

This clonotype was seen repeatedly, ten times or more. This chain connects TRBV24-1 to TRBJ2-2, with 9 nucleotides matching TRBD1. Germline-derived CDR1 and CDR2 are KGHDR and SFDVKD. V gave up 4 bases and J gave up 2 bases; unmatched junction bases: 10. The CDR3 is made up of 18 amino acids. The CDR3 loop is CATSDRGQGYINTGELFF. CDR3 DNA sequence: TGTGCCACCAGTGACCGCGGACAGGGGTATATCAACACCGGGGAGCTGTTTTTT.

There are many counts of this clonotype. The chain employs TRBV7-3 and TRBJ1-6; weak D call: TRBD1 (5 bases). Germline V gene lookup returns CDR1 SGHTA and CDR2 FQGTGA. V was trimmed by 2 bases and J by 7 bases, leaving 6 bases between them. The CDR3 sequence is 13 residues long. CDR3 sequence: CASSLGANSPLHF. CDR3 bases: TGTGCCAGCAGCTTAGGGGCGAATTCACCCCTCCACTTT.

The rearrangement links TRBV6-2 or TRBV6-3 to TRBJ2-2; possible D gene TRBD2, 5 bases. V was shortened by 7 bases and J by 1 base, with 16 bases between the two germline ends. Per germline, CDR1 MNHEY and CDR2 SVGEGT. The CDR3 length is 16 residues. The CDR3 region is CASNPAFGMNTGELFF. CDR3 coding DNA: TGTGCCAGCAACCCCGCATTCGGGATGAACACCGGGGAGCTGTTTTTT.

This clonotype occurred a few times. The rearrangement uses TRBV12-3 or TRBV12-4 and TRBJ2-3; TRBD1 matches at 7 bases. This CDR3 comprises 14 residues. J gave up 2 bases and V 5 bases, and 4 bases lay outside the gene matches. The CDR3 region has the DNA TGTGCCAGCAGTAGGGACAGCCTCACAGATACGCAGTATTTT. Protein: CASSRDSLTDTQYF.